The TCR beta chain described here comes from a study of shared clonotypes between healthy human individuals (dated by TCRdb to about 2020). Looking at the study overall: The cohort comprised a couple of women and a few men aged 18 to 49 years. Different laboratories and diverse techniques were used to prepare libraries and sequence TCR repertoires, to increase sequencing depth and limit assay-specific biases. Blood TCR repertoires of five healthy adults were deeply sequenced to estimate repertoire size and the extent of clonotype sharing between individuals. Per donor, leukapheresis produced somewhere between about 0.9 and 9 billion PBMCs. For each donor, three plates each were used for CD4 naive and CD4 memory, two plates were used for CD8 naive, and one plate was used for CD8 memory.

Using the deep immunoSEQ assay, multiplex PCR amplified TCR CDR3 regions from genomic DNA. For each cell subset, the extracted genomic DNA was distributed evenly across all wells of several immunoSEQ 96-well plates, and each plate served as one replicate. For sorted subsets, 150 to 250 ng of genomic DNA, equivalent to around 29,000 T cell genomes, went into each replicate PCR. Purified libraries were quantified with a Qubit 3.0 fluorometer, sized on a Bioanalyzer 2100, and re-quantified with the KAPA Library Quantification kit. Every immunoSEQ 96-well plate was sequenced on a dedicated single-read 150-cycle Illumina NextSeq 550 flow cell. From the authors' description of their analysis: Because only junctional sequences without quality scores were contained in the immunoSEQ output, filtering matching that applied to full-length reads could not be performed. Sequences were annotated with PyIR, a Python wrapper for IgBLAST v1.9, using IMGT germline references to assign V/J genes and CDR3. Reads with weak V/J assignments (E-value above 1e-6), missing CDR3, stop codons, out-of-frame junctions, or ambiguous translated residues were removed. V3J clonotypes were defined by identical inferred V gene, J gene, and CDR3 amino acid sequence. Percentage overlap between repertoires was calculated by dividing the number of shared unique clonotypes by the size of the smaller repertoire. Richness of each repertoire was evaluated using RTK rarefaction, the Chao1 estimator, and Recon v2.1 estimates of unobserved clonotypes. OLGA was used to compute generation probabilities for all TCRbeta clonotypes that the gDNA method yielded from several donors. Drawn from immuneACCESS, this table holds only the in-frame rearrangements with V and J called that TCRdb kept. Clones are partly lost; checked studies trace under half to an unresolved V gene and leave the rest unexplained. V and J calls and clone size come straight from that table; D and trimming were deduced from the DNA. The sample table shows millions of clones, and 85% to 95% are seen once. The top ten hold 0.1% to 0.15% of the sample.

Donors were healthy HIV-negative adults with no recently reported acute infections or vaccinations. Only Caucasian adults living in Nashville, Tennessee, USA were represented among the donors. Magnetic negative selection was used to enrich CD4+ T cells, after which naive cells were positively selected on CD45RA and the negative fraction became the memory subset. After blood collection by leukapheresis, PBMCs were isolated using Ficoll-Histopaque density gradient centrifugation and then cryopreserved in the vapor phase of liquid nitrogen. Analytical flow cytometry was used to check the purity and quantity of every magnetically sorted T cell population. Each sorted fraction had its genomic DNA isolated and then quantified by UV absorbance on a Nanodrop 2000c. Note on this clone: Which antigen it targets is not known. The sample holds no much larger clone one base away, and base qualities are not on file.

Findings and caveats that apply to the study as a whole: The genetic and exposure-history diversity represented was limited by the small number of donors. When a few donors were compared, the shared fraction of clonotypes was about 5% for naive CD4, 3.5% for naive CD8, more than 2% for memory CD4, and less than 0.5% for memory CD8. Compared with non-shared clonotypes, clonotypes shared by all four sorted-subset donors had higher generation probabilities. Naive subsets generally had larger estimated clonotype richness than memory subsets. Pairwise subsampling indicated that sequencing depth was expected to affect the degree of clonotype sharing among donors. Even with the large sequencing depth, rarefaction of the sorted-subset datasets indicated that sequencing was incomplete. Sampling was limited to blood, and TCR repertoires in tissue likely differ from TCR repertoires in blood.

The CDR1 and CDR2 encoded by the germline V gene are SGHTA and FQGNSA. The CDR3 contains 13 residues, cysteine and phenylalanine counted. The entry retains the CDR3 DNA only, 39 bases that are in frame from base 1. Trimming costs V 1 base and J 3 bases, and their ends lie 4 bases apart. In this chain, TRBV7-2 is recombined with TRBJ1-5, with the D gene too uncertain to name. Sequencing was performed on naive CD4+ T cells sorted from blood. The cell subset or site label on this specimen signifies: CD45RA+ positively selected. This TCR was sampled from a man between 18 and 35 years old in good health. The CDR3 reads CASSLVANQPQHF. The DNA sequence follows: TGTGCCAGCAGCTTAGTAGCCAATCAGCCCCAGCATTTT.